This T cell receptor (beta chain) was identified in a study of shared clonotypes between healthy human individuals. TCRdb's table, derived via immunoSEQ multiplex PCR, lists solely in-frame clones and lacks some. The sample records roughly 1,000,000 clones, approximately 80% being singletons. Unmatched junction bases numbered 9, after V lost 7 bases and J lost 8 bases. This CDR3 spans 13 amino acids. Per germline, CDR1 LNHDA and CDR2 SQIVND (reference sequence). Study-wide results and limits: Rarefaction indicated that sorted-subset sequencing remained incomplete although depth was large. Sampling was confined to blood; repertoires within tissues likely differ.

As to this clone: Its target is unknown.

The source is a young man in good health. Some clones in this sample may be carry-over from other donors' samples. The V call is TRBV19, the J call TRBJ1-2, with 8 bases that match TRBD1. Sequenced input: memory CD4+ T cells from PBMCs. As for subset: CD45RA-negative fraction. Written as DNA, the CDR3 is TGTGCCAGTACCTTGCAGGGGGCGAGGGGCTACACCTTC. It is translated as CASTLQGARGYTF. Full variable domain (missing parts from reference TRBV19 and TRBJ1-2): DGGITQSPKYLFRKEGQNVTLSCEQNLNHDAMYWYRQDPGQGLRLIYYSQIVNDFQKGDIAEGYSVSREKKESFPLTVTSAQKNPTAFYLCASTLQGARGYTFGSGTRLTVV.